These 20 T cell receptor beta chains were all obtained from the same sample, sequenced in a study of CD8 T cells in ankylosing spondylitis. TCRdb redid the calling of the 5' RACE reads with MiXCR, one entry per CDR3 protein. This table holds 150,000 to 200,000 distinct CDR3 sequences, 30% to 40% found once. Sequencing was performed on synovial fluid, either unsorted or a sorted T cell fraction (not recorded which). The receptors here all came from a male donor with ankylosing spondylitis.

The chain uses TRBV5-6 and TRBJ2-3; the match to TRBD2 covers 12 bases. From germline, CDR1 is SGHDT and CDR2 YYEEEE. Trimming took 4 bases from V and 4 from J; bases not matched to a gene: 7. The CDR3 covers 16 residues. Written as DNA, the CDR3 is TGTGCCAGCAGCCGGACTAGCGGGAACTCACCAGATACGCAGTATTTT. Translating gives CASSRTSGNSPDTQYF.

This clonotype was observed a few times. The J gene is TRBJ1-1, the V gene TRBV20-1; 7 bases map to TRBD1. The germline CDR1 and CDR2 sequences are DFQATT and SNEGSKA (reference sequence). Trimming cost V 5 bases and J 3 bases; bases outside gene matches: 6. The CDR3 is made up of 13 amino acids. CDR3: CSALQQGHTEAFF. Written as DNA, the CDR3 is TGCAGTGCTCTTCAACAGGGGCACACTGAAGCTTTCTTT.

The chain is built from TRBV20-1 and TRBJ1-6; D not resolved. Trimming left V 7 bases short and J 7 bases short, with 11 bases between. Germline-derived CDR1 and CDR2 are DFQATT and SNEGSKA (reference sequence). The CDR3 runs 12 residues. The DNA for the CDR3 is TGCAGTGGGATTGAGGAGAATTCACCCCTCCACTTT. This sequence encodes CSGIEENSPLHF.

This clonotype was detected a few times. This chain links TRBV5-1 with TRBJ1-1; D remains unclear. The germline V gene encodes CDR1 SGHRS and CDR2 YFSETQ. The V and J ends lost 3 bases and 3 bases respectively, with 9 bases between them. The CDR3 sequence is 13 residues long. The CDR3 DNA sequence: TGCGCCAGCAGCTCGAATGGGGACACTGAAGCTTTCTTT. Protein: CASSSNGDTEAFF.

The chain carries TRBV4-1 and TRBJ2-5, with D maybe TRBD2 (6 bases). This CDR3 spans 13 amino acids. Germline loops: CDR1 MGHRA, CDR2 YSYEKL. The ends were cut back, 1 base at V and 4 bases at J, with 7 bases in the middle. The CDR3 spells CASSQVGGETQYF. The CDR3 bases are TGCGCCAGCAGCCAAGTCGGGGGAGAGACCCAGTACTTC.

This clonotype was counted a few times. The chain has TRBV6-2 or TRBV6-3 and TRBJ2-7, with no clear D. This CDR3 contains 13 residues. In germline, CDR1 is MNHEY, CDR2 SVGEGT. Trimming took 5 bases from V and 0 from J, leaving 8 bases between them. CDR3 nucleotides: TGTGCCAGCAGTAGCGCGAACTCCTACGAGCAGTACTTC. It codes for CASSSANSYEQYF.

In this sample, this clonotype turned up many times. V is TRBV2 and J is TRBJ2-7; no definite D call. The germline CDR1 and CDR2 sequences are SNHLY and FYNNEI. V was shortened by 6 bases and J by 2 bases, with 17 bases between the two germline ends. CDR3 length: 15 residues. The CDR3 loop is CASSRTLLTAYEQYF. DNA of the CDR3: TGTGCCAGCAGCAGGACCTTACTAACCGCCTACGAGCAGTACTTC.

V usage is TRBV19 and J usage is TRBJ2-5; 7 positions match TRBD1. J was trimmed by 3 bases and V by 6 bases; bases with no gene match: 4. Germline assignment: CDR1 LNHDA and CDR2 SQIVND (reference sequence). CDR3 size: 13 residues. The CDR3, as DNA: TGTGCCAGTAGACGGACAGGCGAAGAGACCCAGTACTTC. Encoded protein: CASRRTGEETQYF.

In its sample, this clonotype was seen a few times. This chain uses TRBV11-3 with TRBJ2-7; D unresolved. Trimming cost V 4 bases and J 0 bases, with 16 bases left between them. This CDR3 region has 16 residues. Germline loops: CDR1 SGHNT, CDR2 YENEEA. This CDR3 reads CASSYRAVGFSYEQYF. The CDR3 DNA reads as TGTGCCAGCAGCTACCGGGCAGTAGGATTCTCCTACGAGCAGTACTTC. The variable domain in full, with the rest retrieved from reference TRBV11-3 and TRBJ2-7, is EAGVVQSPRYKIIEKKQPVAFWCNPISGHNTLYWYLQNLGQGPELLIRYENEEAVDDSQLPKDRFSAERLKGVDSTLKIQPAELGDSAVYLCASSYRAVGFSYEQYFGPGTRLTVT.

This clonotype was counted between two and nine times. This chain links TRBV19 with TRBJ1-1; 9 nucleotides line up with TRBD1. The CDR3 consists of 15 residues. CDR1 and CDR2 (germline): LNHDA, SQIVND (reference sequence). The V segment lost 5 bases and the J segment 3 bases; nucleotides outside the gene matches: 7. The CDR3 is CASSVLDRGDTEAFF. CDR3 nucleotides: TGTGCCAGTAGTGTCCTGGACAGGGGAGACACTGAAGCTTTCTTT. Complete variable domain (other parts from reference TRBV19 and TRBJ1-1): DGGITQSPKYLFRKEGQNVTLSCEQNLNHDAMYWYRQDPGQGLRLIYYSQIVNDFQKGDIAEGYSVSREKKESFPLTVTSAQKNPTAFYLCASSVLDRGDTEAFFGQGTRLTVV.

The V gene is TRBV9, the J gene TRBJ2-1; 15 nucleotides agree with TRBD2. The CDR3 consists of 16 residues. Germline V gene data show CDR1 as SGDLS and CDR2 as YYNGEE. Trimming cost V 0 bases and J 5 bases; bases outside gene matches: 0. The CDR3 sequence: CASSVGTSGGDNEQFF. The CDR3 coding sequence is TGTGCCAGCAGCGTAGGGACTAGCGGGGGGGACAATGAGCAGTTCTTC.

This clonotype was counted between two and nine times. This chain links TRBV5-8 with TRBJ2-5; maybe TRBD1 (6 bases). CDR1 and CDR2 from the germline V gene are SGHTS and YDEGEE. This CDR3 spans 16 amino acids. The germline V and J ends were trimmed by 4 bases and 1 base, with 17 bases remaining between them. Here the CDR3 DNA reads TGTGCCAGCAGCAATTCGCGATGGGGGCTCCAAGAGACCCAGTACTTC. This codes for CASSNSRWGLQETQYF.

By sample fraction, this clonotype is large. This chain joins TRBV7-2 and TRBJ1-1, with TRBD1 matching over 7 bases. The CDR3 is made up of 16 amino acids. The J segment lost 0 bases and the V segment lost 5 bases, leaving 9 bases of the junction unmatched. The germline V gene encodes CDR1 SGHTA and CDR2 FQGNSA. Here the CDR3 DNA reads TGTGCCAGCAGCGACCGCGGGACAGTAATGAACACTGAAGCTTTCTTT. The encoded protein is CASSDRGTVMNTEAFF.

V usage is TRBV7-2 and J usage is TRBJ1-1, with TRBD1 as a possible D gene (5 bases). V lost 1 base and J 5 bases, leaving 8 bases between the germline ends. Germline V CDR1 and CDR2: SGHTA, FQGNSA. There are 13 residues in the CDR3. Here the CDR3 DNA reads TGTGCCAGCAGCTTAGTGACAGAAACTGAAGCTTTCTTT. Translating gives CASSLVTETEAFF.

In its sample, this clonotype was seen many times. This chain links TRBV10-3 with TRBJ2-7, with 10 bases that match TRBD1. Germline loops: CDR1 ENHRY, CDR2 SYGVKD. CDR3 size: 16 residues. The V gene end was trimmed by 3 bases and the J gene end by 2 bases; junction bases not matched to a gene: 7. The CDR3 reads CAISDLSGTGAYEQYF. CDR3 DNA sequence: TGTGCCATCAGTGATTTATCTGGGACAGGGGCCTACGAGCAGTACTTC.

This clonotype was observed a handful of times. CDR3: CSASPGGPFHEQYF. CDR3 nucleotides: TGCAGTGCTAGCCCGGGAGGGCCGTTCCACGAGCAGTACTTC. The gene calls are TRBV20-1 and TRBJ2-7, with 8 bases matching TRBD2. From germline, CDR1 is DFQATT and CDR2 SNEGSKA (reference sequence). V was clipped by 3 bases and J by 5 bases; unmatched bases: 9. The CDR3 runs to 14 residues.

This chain connects TRBV29-1 to TRBJ1-1; the D is unclear. This CDR3 is built from 12 residues. Trimming took 4 bases from V and 4 from J, leaving 10 bases between them. The germline V gene encodes CDR1 SQVTM and CDR2 ANQGSEA. The CDR3 bases are TGCAGCGTTGTTTGGAGGCGCACTGAAGCTTTCTTT. Residues: CSVVWRRTEAFF.

The chain carries TRBV9 and TRBJ1-6, with TRBD1 matching over 10 bases. The CDR3 is 15 amino acids. Germline CDR1 SGDLS, CDR2 YYNGEE. Unmatched junction bases numbered 3, after V lost 3 bases and J lost 6 bases. The CDR3 nucleotides are TGTGCCAGCAGCGCCCGGGACAGGGGTAATTCACCCCTCCACTTT. Translated: CASSARDRGNSPLHF.

The CDR3 region has the DNA TGTGCCTGCACCCCCCCCCGGGCCTCCCCGGATGAGGATACGCAGTATTTT. Protein product: CACTPPRASPDEDTQYF. V usage is TRBV3-1 and J usage is TRBJ2-3; no clear D gene. The V gene lost 11 bases and the J gene lost 6 bases, with 30 bases spanning the gap. The CDR3 consists of 17 residues. Looked up from germline, CDR1 is LGHDT and CDR2 is YNNKEL (reference sequence).

This clonotype was observed a single time. V and J are TRBV2 and TRBJ2-5, with D hard to call. The CDR3 has 13 residues. The V end was cut by 3 bases, the J end by 3 bases, with 8 bases between. The V gene's germline CDR1 is SNHLY and CDR2 FYNNEI. The CDR3: CASSDGLEETQYF. CDR3 nucleotide sequence: TGTGCCAGCAGTGACGGCCTGGAAGAGACCCAGTACTTC. Supplemented by reference TRBV2 and TRBJ2-5, the full variable domain reads EPEVTQTPSHQVTQMGQEVILRCVPISNHLYFYWYRQILGQKVEFLVSFYNNEISEKSEIFDDQFSVERPDGSNFTLKIRSTKLEDSAMYFCASSDGLEETQYFGPGTRLLVL.